This T cell receptor (beta chain) comes out of a study of cytomegalovirus exposure and HLA in healthy donors. Background on the study: Genotyping showed around 81% of roughly 390 donors falling in the Caucasian-associated ancestry cluster. General study results and limits: About 87% or about 30% of the time was how often most TCR beta V segments were productive, according to an earlier analysis. In vitro work confirmed that a few CMV-associated chains recognize CMV antigens. What was likely a sequencing artifact was a cluster of highly shared sequence variants.

The PCR was carried out with 60 Vbeta primers and 13 Jbeta primers. TCRdb keeps only in-frame clones here, not all; method: immunoSEQ multiplex PCR. Seen here are about 95,000 clones, 78% observed once, and the top ten hold 4.1%. This clone was counted a single time. The antigen remains unidentified. This clonotype was sampled from a woman aged 40 to 50 in good health and CMV-seropositive. The source material was PBMCs.

CDR3 sequence reads: CAWSVRGNGYTF. The CDR3, as DNA: TGTGCCTGGAGTGTAAGGGGGAATGGCTACACCTTC. The chain has TRBV30 and TRBJ1-2; a weak D match, TRBD1 (6 bases). Germline CDR1 reads GTSNPN; CDR2 reads SVGIG (reference sequence). The CDR3 spans 12 residues. V was clipped by 0 bases and J by 6 bases, with 8 bases between them. The variable domain in full, completed from reference TRBV30 and TRBJ1-2, reads SQTIHQWPATLVQPVGSPLSLECTVEGTSNPNLYWYRQAAGRGLQLLFYSVGIGQISSEVPQNLSASRPQDRQFILSSKKLLLSDSGFYLCAWSVRGNGYTFGSGTRLTVV.